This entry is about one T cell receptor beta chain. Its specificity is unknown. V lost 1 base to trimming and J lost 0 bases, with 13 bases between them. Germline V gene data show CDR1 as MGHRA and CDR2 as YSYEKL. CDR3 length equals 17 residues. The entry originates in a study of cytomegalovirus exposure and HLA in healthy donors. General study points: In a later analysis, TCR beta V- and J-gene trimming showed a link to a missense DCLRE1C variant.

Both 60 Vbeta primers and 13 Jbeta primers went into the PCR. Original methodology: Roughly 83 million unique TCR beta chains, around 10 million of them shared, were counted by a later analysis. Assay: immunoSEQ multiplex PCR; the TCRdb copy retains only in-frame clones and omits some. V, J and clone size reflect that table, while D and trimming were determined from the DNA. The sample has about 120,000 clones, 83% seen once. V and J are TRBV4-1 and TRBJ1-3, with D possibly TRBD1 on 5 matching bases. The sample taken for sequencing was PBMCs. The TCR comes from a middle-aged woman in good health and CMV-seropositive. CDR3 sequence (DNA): TGCGCCAGCAGCCAAGGGATGACAGTACTCTCTGGAAACACCATATATTTT. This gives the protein CASSQGMTVLSGNTIYF.